The 11 T cell receptor beta chains presented below share a single source sample, sequenced in a study of CD8 T cells in ankylosing spondylitis. TCRdb called the 5' RACE reads again in MiXCR, with one record for every CDR3 protein. The sample has about 130,000 distinct CDR3 sequences; approximately 9.9% are singletons. The sample consisted of blood, either unsorted or a sorted T cell fraction (not recorded which). These receptors all come from a male donor with ankylosing spondylitis or in good health (not recorded which).

The rearrangement links TRBV6-2 or TRBV6-3 to TRBJ1-5, with D hard to call. This CDR3 spans 19 amino acids. Germline V gives CDR1 MNHEY, CDR2 SVGEGT. Trimming stripped 2 bases from V and 1 base from J, with 21 bases between. CDR3 coding DNA: TGTGCCAGCAGTTACCCCGGAGGGAGCGGGCTTTTGAGCAATCAGCCCCAGCATTTT. Encoded protein: CASSYPGGSGLLSNQPQHF.

The chain combines TRBV20-1 with TRBJ2-5; 8 nucleotides align to TRBD2. The length of the CDR3 is 13 residues. V shed 6 bases, J shed 5 bases, and the junction held 8 bases outside the gene matches. Per germline, CDR1 DFQATT and CDR2 SNEGSKA (reference sequence). The CDR3 DNA sequence: TGCAGTGCCCTCGGGACTAGTCGGGAGACCCAGTACTTC. Translation gives CSALGTSRETQYF.

The table lists this clonotype with many counts. The chain uses TRBV6-2 or TRBV6-3 and TRBJ2-7; D assignment may be TRBD1 or TRBD2 (5 bases each). The CDR3 runs to 16 residues. From germline, CDR1 is MNHEY and CDR2 SVGEGT. Deletions cut 0 bases from V and 5 bases from J, with 17 bases between. CDR3 in DNA: TGTGCCAGCAGTTACTCTAAGGGACCGACACGAGACGAGCAGTACTTC. Its translation: CASSYSKGPTRDEQYF.

The chain joins TRBV20-1 to TRBJ1-5; TRBD1 might be the D (5 bases). The CDR3 totals 15 residues. Per the germline V gene, CDR1 is DFQATT and CDR2 is SNEGSKA (reference sequence). Deletions cut 6 bases from V and 0 bases from J, with 15 bases between. As DNA, the CDR3 is TGCAGTGCCGACGACAGTGAATCTAGCAATCAGCCCCAGCATTTT. Protein: CSADDSESSNQPQHF.

This clonotype was seen ten or more times. V gene TRBV4-3 combines with J gene TRBJ2-3, with 13 positions matching TRBD2. CDR3 size: 18 residues. In germline, CDR1 is LGHNA, CDR2 YSLEER. The junction had 11 bases not matched to a gene; V was cut back by 0 bases and J by 8 bases. CDR3 sequence reads: CASSQDNPGLAGSGTQYF. In DNA, the CDR3 is TGCGCCAGCAGCCAAGATAATCCGGGACTAGCGGGATCGGGTACGCAGTATTTT.

This clonotype turned up a few times. The chain has TRBV7-2 and TRBJ1-2; no clear D. This CDR3 comprises 13 residues. Germline V gives CDR1 SGHTA, CDR2 FQGNSA. Trimming shortened V by 5 bases and J by 5 bases, and 12 bases separated the two germline ends. The CDR3 sequence: CASSQREGYGYTF. CDR3 nucleotide sequence: TGTGCCAGCAGCCAGCGAGAAGGGTATGGCTACACCTTC.

Many counts were recorded for this clonotype. The chain carries TRBV5-1 and TRBJ2-1; D uncertain. V was pared by 9 bases and J by 8 bases, with 15 bases between. From germline, CDR1 is SGHRS and CDR2 YFSETQ. The CDR3 runs to 12 residues. The CDR3 protein is CATRKDWDEQFF. CDR3 nucleotides: TGCGCCACCCGTAAGGATTGGGATGAGCAGTTCTTC.

This clonotype was seen a few times. This rearrangement joins TRBV20-1 to TRBJ1-2, with TRBD1 identical over 8 bases. J gave up 6 bases and V 8 bases, and 17 bases lay outside the gene matches. Germline loops: CDR1 DFQATT, CDR2 SNEGSKA (reference sequence). This CDR3 has 15 residues. The CDR3 DNA reads TGCAGTCCGAGGACAGGGAGTCTTTTTCTGAATGGCTACACCTTC. This codes for CSPRTGSLFLNGYTF.

This clonotype occurred a few times. The chain couples TRBV15 to TRBJ2-7; D is perhaps TRBD2 (5 bases). The germline CDR1 and CDR2 sequences are LNHNV and YYDKDF (reference sequence). This CDR3 comprises 14 residues. V lost 1 base, J lost 7 bases, and 14 bases lay in between. This chain's CDR3 is CATSRGQAGGEQYF. DNA of the CDR3: TGTGCCACCAGCAGAGGGCAGGCGGGCGGGGAGCAGTACTTC.

In this sample, this clonotype turned up many times. The junction and the germline gene differ at one end; a read error may be behind it. The CDR3 nucleotides are TGTGCCAGCAGTATTCAGGGCGGCAATCAGCCCCAGCATTTT. Encoded protein: CASSIQGGNQPQHF. V is TRBV19 and J is TRBJ1-5; D might be TRBD1 (5 bases). CDR1 is LNHDA and CDR2 is SQIVND in the germline V gene (reference sequence). The CDR3 is 14 amino acids.

This clonotype was found many times. The chain uses TRBV5-1 and TRBJ1-4; D ambiguous. This CDR3 has 16 residues. CDR1 is SGHRS, CDR2 YFSETQ, per germline. Trimming took 0 bases from V and 0 from J, leaving 9 bases between them. CDR3 nucleotide sequence: TGCGCCAGCAGCTTGGGGGCGGGTTCAACTAATGAAAAACTGTTTTTT. Its protein is CASSLGAGSTNEKLFF.